This T cell receptor (beta chain) came from a study of early T cells in non-severe SARS-CoV-2 infection. Study context: It was bulk RNA from unsorted whole blood that was sequenced, and the chains were unpaired.

CDR3 length equals 14 residues. With V trimmed by 6 bases and J by 4 bases, 6 bases remained unmatched. Germline V lookup: CDR1 MDHEN, CDR2 SYDVKM. Individual cDNA molecules were tagged with unique molecular identifiers, the study reported. TCRdb reanalysed the 5' RACE reads using MiXCR and keeps one entry per CDR3 protein. The table includes some 82,000 distinct CDR3 sequences, 5% to 6.5% detected once. As for this clonotype: The antigen is not known.

Study-wide results and caveats: Anti-spike CD8 specificities were favored by VDJdb matching, whose results missed private and CD4 specificities.

This chain uses TRBV28 with TRBJ1-3; TRBD1 agrees at 7 bases. The sample comprised whole blood. The receptor was isolated from an adult who was a healthcare worker with PCR-confirmed SARS-CoV-2 infection or an uninfected control (not recorded which). CDR3 nucleotides: TGTGCCAGCAGGAATACAGGGGCCGGAAACACCATATATTTT. It codes for CASRNTGAGNTIYF.